This T cell receptor (beta chain) was identified during a study of tumor-infiltrating lymphocytes in primary liver carcinoma. Study as a whole: Every sample contained roughly 3.5 to 7.13 million productive TCRbeta reads, and these numbers were similar from one tissue type to another.

The CDR3 is 16 amino acids. Losses at the gene ends were 7 bases for V and 6 bases for J; bases not matched to a gene: 12. Looked up from germline, CDR1 is SEHNR and CDR2 is FQNEAQ (reference sequence). General observations from the study: Appearing in all five tumor regions was true of only about 7-24% of top clones.

Extraction of RNA together with DNA used roughly 20-32 mg of unsorted bulk tissue. Through surgical resection, the patients' primary liver carcinoma was treated. From about 530 ng total RNA, TCR beta cDNA was generated with a primer in the constant region. Researchers made the TCR beta libraries by running three nested multiplex PCR rounds with slightly modified ARM-PCR. With TRBV1-TRBV30 forward primers and a C-beta reverse primer, the first two PCR rounds were run for approximately 10 cycles each. MiXCR, run by TCRdb on the multiplex PCR reads, gives a single entry per CDR3 protein. The sample carries approximately 120,000 distinct CDR3 sequences, around 64% recorded once. A note on this clonotype: As yet, its antigen is unknown. Possible read error: a much larger clone is one base away.

The gene calls are TRBV7-9 and TRBJ2-1; 10 bases map to TRBD1. This receptor was identified in an older woman with primary liver carcinoma and hepatitis B virus infection. The sample comprised liver tumor tissue from sampling region 3. This sample's subset: tumor region T3, left-lateral pole. The CDR3 spells CASIVYGTGELNEQFF. Written as DNA, the CDR3 is TGTGCCAGCATCGTATACGGGACAGGGGAACTCAATGAGCAGTTCTTC.